The entry below gives a single T cell receptor beta chain sequence along with its context. These data belong to a study of blood T cell repertoires in COVID-19. Overall study context: The samples span acute and convalescent COVID-19 from the United States, Italy and Spain.

Profiling relied on immunoSEQ multiplex PCR, and the TCRdb table lists in-frame clones only, not all of them. Of under 250,000 clones in the sample, approximately 82% are singletons; the top ten hold 9.7%. Trimming left V 4 bases short and J 5 bases short, with 14 bases between. Germline V CDR1 and CDR2: ENHRY, SYGVKD. This CDR3 is 15 amino acids long. The TCR originated in a man over 45 with active or convalescent COVID-19. The V gene is TRBV10-3, the J gene TRBJ1-4, with no clear D. The sequenced material came from peripheral blood. In nucleotides, the CDR3 is TGTGCCATCAGTGTAACCCACAGTTTGAATGAAAAACTGTTTTTT. Its protein is CAISVTHSLNEKLFF.